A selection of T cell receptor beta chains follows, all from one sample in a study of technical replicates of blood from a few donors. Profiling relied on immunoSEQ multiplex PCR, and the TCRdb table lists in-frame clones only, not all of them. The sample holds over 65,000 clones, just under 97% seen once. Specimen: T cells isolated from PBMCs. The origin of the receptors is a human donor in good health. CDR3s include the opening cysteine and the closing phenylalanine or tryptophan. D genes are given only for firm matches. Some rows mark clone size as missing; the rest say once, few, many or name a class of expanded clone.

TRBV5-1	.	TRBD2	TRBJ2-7	TGCGCCAGCAGCTTGGCCGGGGGGGACTCCTACGAGCAGTACTTC	CASSLAGGDSYEQYF
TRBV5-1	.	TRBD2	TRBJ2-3	TGCGCCAGCAGCTTTACTAGCGGGGGGACAGATACGCAGTATTTT	CASSFTSGGTDTQYF
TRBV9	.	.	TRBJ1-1	TGTGCCAGCAGCGGCTCAGAGGTGGCTGAAGCTTTCTTT	CASSGSEVAEAFF
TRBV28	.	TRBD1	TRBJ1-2	TGTGCCAGCAAGGGACAGCTCTATGGCTACACCTTC	CASKGQLYGYTF
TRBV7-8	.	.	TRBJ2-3	TGTGCCAGCAGCTTACGCCGAGGTGGGTCAACTAGCACAGATACGCAGTATTTT	CASSLRRGGSTSTDTQYF
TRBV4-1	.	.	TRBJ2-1	TGCGCCAGCAGCCTCCGAGCTGGACACCGAAACAAGGTCTACAATGAGCAGTTCTTC	CASSLRAGHRNKVYNEQFF
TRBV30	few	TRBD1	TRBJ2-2	TGTGCCTGGAGTGCGGGGACAGGGCTTTACACCGGGGAGCTGTTTTTT	CAWSAGTGLYTGELFF
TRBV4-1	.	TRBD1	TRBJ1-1	TGCGCCAGCAGCTCCATTACCGGGACAGGGCATGAAGCTTTCTTT	CASSSITGTGHEAFF
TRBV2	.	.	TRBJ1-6	TGTGCCAGCAGTTGGACAGCCGAGGCCTATAATTCACCCCTCCACTTT	CASSWTAEAYNSPLHF
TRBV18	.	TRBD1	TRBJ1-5	TGTGCCAGCTCACCTGAACAGGGGGATCAGCCCCAGCATTTT	CASSPEQGDQPQHF
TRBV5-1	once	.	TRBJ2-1	TGCGCCACCCAAGTAGGGGTGTTCGTTAGTGAGCAGTTCTTC	CATQVGVFVSEQFF
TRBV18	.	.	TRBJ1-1	TGTGCCAGCTCACCAGCGGGGAACACTGAAGCTTTCTTT	CASSPAGNTEAFF
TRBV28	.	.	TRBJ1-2	TGTGCCAGCAGTTTAAGACAGAACTATGGCTACACCTTC	CASSLRQNYGYTF
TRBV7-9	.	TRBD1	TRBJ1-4	TGTGCCAGCAGTTTTACCGGGACAGGGATAAATGAAAAACTGTTTTTT	CASSFTGTGINEKLFF
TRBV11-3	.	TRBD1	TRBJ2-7	TGTGCCAGCAGCTCTACACAGGGGGATCCCTACGAGCAGTACTTC	CASSSTQGDPYEQYF
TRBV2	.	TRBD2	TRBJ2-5	TGTGCCAGCAGTGGGCGGGGGGGCCTTGAGACCCAGTACTTC	CASSGRGGLETQYF
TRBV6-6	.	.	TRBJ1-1	TGTGCCAGCAGTCCTCCCGGAGGGGCTTTCTTT	CASSPPGGAFF
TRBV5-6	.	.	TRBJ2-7	TGTGCCAGCAGCTTGGATTGGGAGCGGAGAGGTTACGAGCAGTACTTC	CASSLDWERRGYEQYF
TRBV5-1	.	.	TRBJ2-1	TGCGCCAGCAGCTCTATAGAGAGCTCCTACAATGAGCAGTTCTTC	CASSSIESSYNEQFF
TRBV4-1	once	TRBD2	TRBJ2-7	TGCGCCAGCAGCCAAGAGAAGGCCTGGACTAGCGGGAGTTACGAGCAGTACTTC	CASSQEKAWTSGSYEQYF
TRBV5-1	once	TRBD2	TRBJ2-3	TGCGCCAGCAGCTTGGGGCTAGCGGGACTAAGCACAGATACGCAGTATTTT	CASSLGLAGLSTDTQYF
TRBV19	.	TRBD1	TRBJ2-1	TGTGCCAGTAGTCTCCGGACAGGGTGGGCCTACAATGAGCAGTTCTTC	CASSLRTGWAYNEQFF
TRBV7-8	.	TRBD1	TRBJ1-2	TGTGCCAGCAGCTCCCCTCCGGGACAGGGATTCAACTATGGCTACACCTTC	CASSSPPGQGFNYGYTF
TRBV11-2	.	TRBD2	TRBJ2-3	TGTGCCAGCAGCCGGGAGGCGGGGGGCCCCCTTGGTACAGATACGCAGTATTTT	CASSREAGGPLGTDTQYF
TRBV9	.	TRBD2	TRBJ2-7	TGTGCCAGCAGCGGACGGGAGGGCAACATCTACGAGCAGTACTTC	CASSGREGNIYEQYF
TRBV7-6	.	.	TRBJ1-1	TGTGCCAGCAGCTTTTCAGGCGCCGAAAACACTGAAGCTTTCTTT	CASSFSGAENTEAFF
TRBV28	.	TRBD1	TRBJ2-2	TGTGCCAGCAGTTCGACAGGGGTAGGCACCGGGGAGCTGTTTTTT	CASSSTGVGTGELFF
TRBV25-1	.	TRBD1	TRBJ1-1	TGTGCCAGCCACAGGGGAGGGAACACTGAAGCTTTCTTT	CASHRGGNTEAFF
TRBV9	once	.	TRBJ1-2	TGTGCCAGCAGCGCGCGGGACGGTAACTATGGCTACACCTTC	CASSARDGNYGYTF
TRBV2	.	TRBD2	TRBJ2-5	TGTGCCAGCAGTGAAAGTAGCGGGGTCCAAGAGACCCAGTACTTC	CASSESSGVQETQYF
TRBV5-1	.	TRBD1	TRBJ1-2	TGCGCCAGCAGCTTGGACAGGGGGGATTATAACTATGGCTACACCTTC	CASSLDRGDYNYGYTF
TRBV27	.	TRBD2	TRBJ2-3	TGTGCCAGCAGTTTGGGACTAGCGGGAGAAACTAGCACAGATACGCAGTATTTT	CASSLGLAGETSTDTQYF
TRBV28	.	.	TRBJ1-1	TGTGCCAGCGCGGGGGGTTCGGGTTGGAGACTGGAAGCTTTCTTT	CASAGGSGWRLEAFF
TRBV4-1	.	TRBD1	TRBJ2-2	TGCGCCAGCAGCCAGGTGGACAGGGCCACCGGGGAGCTGTTTTTT	CASSQVDRATGELFF
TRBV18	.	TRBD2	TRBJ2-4	TGTGCCAGCTCCCGAGCGGGACTAGCCAAAAACATTCAGTACTTC	CASSRAGLAKNIQYF
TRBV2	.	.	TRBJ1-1	TGTGCCAGCAGGGTACAGGGAGAAGCTTTCTTT	CASRVQGEAFF
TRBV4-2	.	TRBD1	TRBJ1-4	TGTGCCAGCAGCCAAGAACAGGGGCCAACTAATGAAAAACTGTTTTTT	CASSQEQGPTNEKLFF
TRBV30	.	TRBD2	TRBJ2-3	TGTGCCTGGAGTGTAAGGCGGGGGGCTAATACGCAGTATTTT	CAWSVRRGANTQYF
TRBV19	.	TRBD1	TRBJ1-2	TGTGCCTCCGGGACAGGGATCTATGGCTACACCTTC	CASGTGIYGYTF
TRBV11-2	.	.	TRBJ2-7	TGTGCCAGCAGACCTTCAGGGAGGATATACGAGCAGTACTTC	CASRPSGRIYEQYF
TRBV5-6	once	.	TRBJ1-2	TGTGCCAGCAGCTTTATGCAGGGGCCCTATGGCTACACCTTC	CASSFMQGPYGYTF
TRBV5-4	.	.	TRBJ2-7	TGTGCCAGCAGACCAGGGAGTAGTACAGGGATACACGAGCAGTACTTC	CASRPGSSTGIHEQYF
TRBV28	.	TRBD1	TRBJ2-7	TGTGCCAGCAGTGGAAACAGGGGAAGGGGGCAGTACTTC	CASSGNRGRGQYF
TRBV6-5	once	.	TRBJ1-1	TGTGCCAGCAGTTCTACAGTTTCGGTTTGGGCCACTGAAGCTTTCTTT	CASSSTVSVWATEAFF
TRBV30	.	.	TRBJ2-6	TGTGCCTGGAGTGTAACTCGTTCTGGGGCCAACGTCCTGACTTTC	CAWSVTRSGANVLTF
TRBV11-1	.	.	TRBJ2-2	TGTGCCAGCAGCTTACTAGTCGACACCGGGGAGCTGTTTTTT	CASSLLVDTGELFF
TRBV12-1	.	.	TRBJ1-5	TGTGCCAGCAGCGTAACAGGGTTGGATGAGCCCCAGCATTTT	CASSVTGLDEPQHF
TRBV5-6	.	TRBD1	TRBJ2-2	TGTGCCAGCAGCTTCACAGGGGGAGGTTTCCCCGGGGAGCTGTTTTTT	CASSFTGGGFPGELFF
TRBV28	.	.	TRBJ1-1	TGTGCCAGCAGTTTAGTGGGAGGGGCCCCGAACACTGAAGCTTTCTTT	CASSLVGGAPNTEAFF
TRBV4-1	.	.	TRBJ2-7	TGCGCCAGCAGCTTTTCGCGGGAATCGACCTTGACGGAGCAGTACTTC	CASSFSRESTLTEQYF
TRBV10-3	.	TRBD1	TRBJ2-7	TGTGCCATCAGCCGGGACAGGGCCACCTACGAGCAGTACTTC	CAISRDRATYEQYF
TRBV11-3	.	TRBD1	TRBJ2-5	TGTGCCAGCAGGCCTGGGACAGGACCCTTAGAGACCCAGTACTTC	CASRPGTGPLETQYF
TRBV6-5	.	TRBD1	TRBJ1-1	TGTGCCAGCAGTTACCAGGGGGCAGGGTTCACTGAAGCTTTCTTT	CASSYQGAGFTEAFF